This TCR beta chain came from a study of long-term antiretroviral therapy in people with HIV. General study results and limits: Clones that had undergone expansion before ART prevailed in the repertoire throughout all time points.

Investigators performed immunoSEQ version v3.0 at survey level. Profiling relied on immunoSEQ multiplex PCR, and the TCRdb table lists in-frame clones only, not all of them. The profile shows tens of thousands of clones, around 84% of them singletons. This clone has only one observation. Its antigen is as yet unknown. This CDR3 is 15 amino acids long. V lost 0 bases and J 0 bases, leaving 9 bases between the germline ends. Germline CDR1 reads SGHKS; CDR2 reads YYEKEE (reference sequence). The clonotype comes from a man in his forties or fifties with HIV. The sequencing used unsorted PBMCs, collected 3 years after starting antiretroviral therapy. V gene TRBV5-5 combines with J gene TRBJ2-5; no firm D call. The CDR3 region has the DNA TGTGCCAGCAGCTTGGCCGCCCGGTACCAAGAGACCCAGTACTTC. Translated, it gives CASSLAARYQETQYF.